This is a list of T cell receptor beta chains from one sample in a study of T cell responses to AZD1222 COVID-19 vaccine. Produced via immunoSEQ multiplex PCR; TCRdb's table is partial and in-frame only. This sample has about 110,000 clones, with roughly 87% found just once. Source: peripheral blood, taken on day 0 of AZD1222 vaccination. These receptors were collected from an adult in good health. Both conserved end residues are part of each CDR3. D genes are given only for firm matches. Not all rows give a size; the values are once, few, many and, for expanded clones, a class.

V	size	D	J	length	DNA	CDR3
TRBV4-2	NA	TRBD2	TRBJ2-1	16	TGTGCCAGCAGCCGCTCGGGACTAGCGGGGGGCGATGAGCAGTTCTTC	CASSRSGLAGGDEQFF
TRBV5-1	once	NA	TRBJ2-3	14	TGCGCCAGCAGCCCCTACAGCAGCACAGATACGCAGTATTTT	CASSPYSSTDTQYF
TRBV6-5	NA	NA	TRBJ2-2	15	TGTGCCAGCACGGGTAGCGAAACGAACACCGGGGAGCTGTTTTTT	CASTGSETNTGELFF
TRBV10-3	NA	TRBD2	TRBJ2-3	14	TGTGCCATCAGTGATGGGAGCGGGGCGGATACGCAGTATTTT	CAISDGSGADTQYF
TRBV30	NA	NA	TRBJ1-1	13	TGTGCCTCGGCCCACAGGGCGAACACTGAAGCTTTCTTT	CASAHRANTEAFF
TRBV24-1	NA	TRBD2	TRBJ2-1	15	TGTGCCACCAGTGAATCCGGGGGGGATAAGGGTGAGCAGTTCTTC	CATSESGGDKGEQFF
TRBV4-3	NA	NA	TRBJ1-6	19	TGCGCCAGCAGCCCTGACCCCGGGGACCCCCATTGGTATAATTCACCCCTCCACTTT	CASSPDPGDPHWYNSPLHF
TRBV7-2	few	TRBD2	TRBJ2-3	17	TGTGCCAGCAGCCAGTACGGACGGGGGGTCCGGCCAGATACGCAGTATTTT	CASSQYGRGVRPDTQYF
TRBV19	NA	NA	TRBJ1-5	17	TGTGCCAGTAGTGAGTATTCCGGGGCTCTAGGGGATCAGCCCCAGCATTTT	CASSEYSGALGDQPQHF
TRBV6-6	NA	NA	TRBJ1-1	10	TGTGCCAGCAGTTACAGAGAAGCTTTCTTT	CASSYREAFF
TRBV28	NA	TRBD1	TRBJ1-1	15	TGTGCCAGCAGTTCGTACAGGGGAATGAACACTGAAGCTTTCTTT	CASSSYRGMNTEAFF
TRBV4-1	NA	NA	TRBJ1-2	14	TGCGCCAGCAGCCAAGGTTTCAGGGACTATGGCTACACCTTC	CASSQGFRDYGYTF
TRBV28	NA	TRBD2	TRBJ2-2	15	TGTGCCAGCTCTATAGCGGGGGGGCAAGGCGGGGAGCTGTTTTTT	CASSIAGGQGGELFF
TRBV10-3	once	TRBD2	TRBJ2-5	15	TGTGCCATCAGTGAGAACGGACTAGCCCTTAGAACCCAGTACTTC	CAISENGLALRTQYF
TRBV7-9	NA	TRBD1	TRBJ2-2	16	TGTGCCAGCAGCTTAGAGACAGGGAAGAACACCGGGGAGCTGTTTTTT	CASSLETGKNTGELFF
TRBV30	once	NA	TRBJ2-7	14	TGTGCCTGGACCGCCGGACTGACCTCCTACGAGCAGTACTTC	CAWTAGLTSYEQYF
TRBV2	NA	TRBD1	TRBJ1-4	13	TGTGCCAGCAGAAGGGGGCCAAATGAAAAACTGTTTTTT	CASRRGPNEKLFF
TRBV6-5	NA	NA	TRBJ1-2	15	TGTGCCAGCAGTTACTCTCGGGCAAAGAACTATGGCTACACCTTC	CASSYSRAKNYGYTF
TRBV15	NA	NA	TRBJ2-7	18	TGTGCCACCAGCAGAGTGAATATTTGGACTACAAGCTCCTACGAGCAGTACTTC	CATSRVNIWTTSSYEQYF
TRBV5-1	once	NA	TRBJ1-3	15	TGCGCCAGCAGCACCGACTGGGGCTCTGGAAACACCATATATTTT	CASSTDWGSGNTIYF
TRBV5-4	many	TRBD2	TRBJ2-7	16	TGTGCCAGCAGCTTGGCCGTCGGACTAGCGGCCTACGAGCAGTACTTC	CASSLAVGLAAYEQYF
TRBV5-1	NA	TRBD1	TRBJ1-5	15	TGCGCCAGCAGCCTAGGGGGACAGTTGGATCAGCCCCAGCATTTT	CASSLGGQLDQPQHF
TRBV6-5	NA	NA	TRBJ1-5	13	TGTGCCAGCAGGGCTTATAGCAATCAGCCCCAGCATTTT	CASRAYSNQPQHF
TRBV30	once	NA	TRBJ1-2	14	TGTGCCTGGAGCCAGGGAAATTCTAACTATGGCTACACCTTC	CAWSQGNSNYGYTF
TRBV28	NA	NA	TRBJ2-7	12	TGTGCCAGCAGTATCGTATTCTACGAGCAGTACTTC	CASSIVFYEQYF
TRBV6-5	NA	NA	TRBJ2-2	15	TGTGCCAGCACACCCGCGGGATCGGGCACCGGGGAGCTGTTTTTT	CASTPAGSGTGELFF
TRBV7-9	NA	TRBD1	TRBJ1-2	15	TGTGCCAGCAGCTTTGGGACAGGGGCAGCCTATGGCTACACCTTC	CASSFGTGAAYGYTF
TRBV7-9	NA	NA	TRBJ2-7	14	TGTGCCAGCAGCTTAGCGTCTAGCAGGTACGAGCAGTACTTC	CASSLASSRYEQYF
TRBV7-2	once	NA	TRBJ1-1	13	TGTGCCAGCAGCCCCAGGATTTACACTGAAGCTTTCTTT	CASSPRIYTEAFF
TRBV7-2	few	NA	TRBJ2-2	16	TGTGCCAGCAGCCCGGGACAACCTAAGAACACCGGGGAGCTGTTTTTT	CASSPGQPKNTGELFF
TRBV18	NA	NA	TRBJ1-3	13	TGTGCCAGCTCACCAGGGTCTGGAAACACCATATATTTT	CASSPGSGNTIYF
TRBV5-1	once	NA	TRBJ1-3	15	TGCGCCAGCAGCTTGTCCTGGGTCTCTGGAAACACCATATATTTT	CASSLSWVSGNTIYF
TRBV6-2/TRBV6-3	NA	TRBD2	TRBJ2-1	13	TGTGCCAGCAGTGCTAGCGGGGGAAATGAGCAGTTCTTC	CASSASGGNEQFF
TRBV19	NA	TRBD1	TRBJ1-5	15	TGTGCCAGTAGTATAGGACAGGGAAGCAATCAGCCCCAGCATTTT	CASSIGQGSNQPQHF
TRBV4-2	NA	NA	TRBJ1-1	13	TGTGCCAGCAGCAAGACGGCGAACACTGAAGCTTTCTTT	CASSKTANTEAFF
TRBV18	NA	NA	TRBJ1-6	16	TGTGCCAGCTCACCACGACTACCAGGGAATAATTCACCCCTCCACTTT	CASSPRLPGNNSPLHF
TRBV7-9	NA	NA	TRBJ2-7	16	TGTGCCAGCAGCTCGACAGGGGGCGCGGGAGGGTACGAGCAGTACTTC	CASSSTGGAGGYEQYF
TRBV4-2	NA	TRBD2	TRBJ2-7	17	TGTGCCAGCAGCCAGGCAATAGCGGGGGGCCGCCCCTACGAGCAGTACTTC	CASSQAIAGGRPYEQYF
TRBV4-3	NA	NA	TRBJ1-1	14	TGCGCCAGCAGCCACACTGGGCTGAACACTGAAGCTTTCTTT	CASSHTGLNTEAFF
TRBV7-2	NA	NA	TRBJ2-7	12	TGTGCCAGCAGCTACAGGGTTCCCGAGCAGTACTTC	CASSYRVPEQYF
TRBV28	NA	TRBD1	TRBJ1-4	16	TGTGCCAGCAGCTCCACCGGGACAGGGGGTCGGGAAAAACTGTTTTTT	CASSSTGTGGREKLFF
TRBV7-9	NA	NA	TRBJ1-2	15	TGTGCCAGCAGCCTCGGGCCCTCTTCTAACTATGGCTACACCTTC	CASSLGPSSNYGYTF
TRBV29-1	NA	NA	TRBJ2-1	14	TGCAGCGCCGGTGGGACTGGACTTGACAATGAGCAGTTCTTC	CSAGGTGLDNEQFF
TRBV7-8	NA	NA	TRBJ2-4	17	TGTGCCAGCAGCTTAGCTTACGGGGGGCTAGCCAAAAACATTCAGTACTTC	CASSLAYGGLAKNIQYF
TRBV14	NA	NA	TRBJ2-5	15	TGTGCCAGCAGCCCGGATTGGGGGCTGGGGGAGACCCAGTACTTC	CASSPDWGLGETQYF
TRBV5-1	NA	TRBD1	TRBJ1-1	16	TGCGCCAGCAGCTTACAACTCGGACAGGGGAGCCCTGAAGCTTTCTTT	CASSLQLGQGSPEAFF
TRBV5-4	NA	TRBD1	TRBJ1-1	15	TGTGCCAGCAGCTTGAGGGTAACAGGGGAGACTGAAGCTTTCTTT	CASSLRVTGETEAFF
TRBV7-2	NA	NA	TRBJ2-7	16	TGTGCCAGCAGCTTAATGGGACCGCCAGTGTCCTACGAGCAGTACTTC	CASSLMGPPVSYEQYF
TRBV3-1/TRBV3-2	NA	NA	TRBJ1-6	16	TGTGCCAGCAGCCCGGGGGGAAACAGGTACGGAATCCCCCTCCACTTT	CASSPGGNRYGIPLHF